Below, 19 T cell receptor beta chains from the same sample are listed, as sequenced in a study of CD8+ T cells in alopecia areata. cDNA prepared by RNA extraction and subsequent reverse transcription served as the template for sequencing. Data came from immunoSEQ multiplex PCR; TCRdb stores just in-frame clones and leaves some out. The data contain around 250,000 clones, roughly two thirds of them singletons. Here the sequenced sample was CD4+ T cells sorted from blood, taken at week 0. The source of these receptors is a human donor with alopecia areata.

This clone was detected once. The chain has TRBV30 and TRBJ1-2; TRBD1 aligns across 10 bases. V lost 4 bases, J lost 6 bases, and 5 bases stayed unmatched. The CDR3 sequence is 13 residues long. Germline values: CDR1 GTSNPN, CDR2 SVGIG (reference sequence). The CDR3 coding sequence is TGTGCCTGGACGACAGGGGGCTTGGATGGCTACACCTTC. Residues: CAWTTGGLDGYTF.

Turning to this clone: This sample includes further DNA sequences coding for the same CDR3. In DNA, the CDR3 is TGCGCCAGCAGCTTGACAGCCTCCTCCTACGAGCAGTACTTC. As protein: CASSLTASSYEQYF. The V call is TRBV5-1, the J call TRBJ2-7; the D is unclear. CDR3 length equals 14 residues. V was pared by 1 base and J by 0 bases, with 8 bases between. Germline loops: CDR1 SGHRS, CDR2 YFSETQ.

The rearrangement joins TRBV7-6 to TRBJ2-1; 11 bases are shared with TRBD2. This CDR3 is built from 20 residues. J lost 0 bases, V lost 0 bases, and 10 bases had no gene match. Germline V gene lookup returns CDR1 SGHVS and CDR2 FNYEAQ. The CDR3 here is CASSLALAGGLRLSYNEQFF. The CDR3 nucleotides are TGTGCCAGCAGCTTAGCTCTAGCGGGGGGCCTCCGTCTCTCCTACAATGAGCAGTTCTTC.

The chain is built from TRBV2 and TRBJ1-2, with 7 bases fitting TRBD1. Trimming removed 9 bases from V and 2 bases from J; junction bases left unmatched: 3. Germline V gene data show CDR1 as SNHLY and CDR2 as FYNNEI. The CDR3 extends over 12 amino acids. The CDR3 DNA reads TGTGCCAGTGGACAGGCAAACTATGGCTACACCTTC. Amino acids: CASGQANYGYTF.

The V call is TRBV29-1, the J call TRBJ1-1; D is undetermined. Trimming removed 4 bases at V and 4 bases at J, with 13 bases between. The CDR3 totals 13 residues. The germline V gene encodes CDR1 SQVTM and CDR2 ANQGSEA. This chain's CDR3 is CSVAYLVGTEAFF. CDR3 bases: TGCAGCGTTGCGTACCTTGTGGGCACTGAAGCTTTCTTT.

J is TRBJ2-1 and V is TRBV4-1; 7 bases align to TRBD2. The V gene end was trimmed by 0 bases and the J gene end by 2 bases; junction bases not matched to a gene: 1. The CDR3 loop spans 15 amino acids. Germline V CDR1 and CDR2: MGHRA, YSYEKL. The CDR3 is CASSQEAGTYNEQFF. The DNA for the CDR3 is TGCGCCAGCAGCCAAGAAGCGGGGACCTACAATGAGCAGTTCTTC.

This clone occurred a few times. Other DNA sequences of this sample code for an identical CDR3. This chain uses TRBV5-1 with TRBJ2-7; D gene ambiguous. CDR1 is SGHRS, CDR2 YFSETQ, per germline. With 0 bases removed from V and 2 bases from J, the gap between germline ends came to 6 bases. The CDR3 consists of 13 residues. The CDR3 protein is CASSLERAYEQYF. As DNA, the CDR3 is TGCGCCAGCAGCTTGGAACGGGCCTACGAGCAGTACTTC.

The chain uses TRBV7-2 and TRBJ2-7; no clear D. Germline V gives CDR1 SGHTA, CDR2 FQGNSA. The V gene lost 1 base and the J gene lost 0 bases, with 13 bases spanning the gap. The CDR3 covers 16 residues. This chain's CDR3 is CASSLVGPPSSYEQYF. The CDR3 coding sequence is TGTGCCAGCAGCTTAGTAGGTCCTCCATCCTCCTACGAGCAGTACTTC.

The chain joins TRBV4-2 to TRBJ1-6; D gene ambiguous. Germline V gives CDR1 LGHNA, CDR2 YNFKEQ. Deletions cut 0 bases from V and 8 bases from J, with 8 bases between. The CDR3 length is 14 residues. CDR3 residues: CASSQEIRDSPLHF. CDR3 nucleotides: TGTGCCAGCAGCCAAGAGATCCGAGATTCACCCCTCCACTTT.

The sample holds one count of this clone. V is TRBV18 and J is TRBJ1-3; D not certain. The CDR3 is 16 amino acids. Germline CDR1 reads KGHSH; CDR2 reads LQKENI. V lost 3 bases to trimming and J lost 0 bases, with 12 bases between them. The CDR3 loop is CASSPPRGNSGNTIYF. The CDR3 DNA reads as TGTGCCAGCTCACCCCCCCGGGGTAACTCTGGAAACACCATATATTTT.

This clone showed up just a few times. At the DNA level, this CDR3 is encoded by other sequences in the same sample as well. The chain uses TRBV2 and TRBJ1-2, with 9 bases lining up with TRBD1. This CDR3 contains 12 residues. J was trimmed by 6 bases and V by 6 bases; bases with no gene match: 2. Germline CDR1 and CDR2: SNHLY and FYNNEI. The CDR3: CASRDRGHGYTF. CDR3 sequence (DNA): TGTGCCAGCAGGGACAGGGGACATGGCTACACCTTC.

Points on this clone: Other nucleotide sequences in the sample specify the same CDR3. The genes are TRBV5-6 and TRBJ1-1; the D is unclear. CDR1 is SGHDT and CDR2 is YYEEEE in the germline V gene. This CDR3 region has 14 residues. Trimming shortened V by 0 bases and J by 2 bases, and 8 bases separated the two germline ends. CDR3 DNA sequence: TGTGCCAGCAGCTTGGCAGGCCCTAACACTGAAGCTTTCTTT. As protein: CASSLAGPNTEAFF.

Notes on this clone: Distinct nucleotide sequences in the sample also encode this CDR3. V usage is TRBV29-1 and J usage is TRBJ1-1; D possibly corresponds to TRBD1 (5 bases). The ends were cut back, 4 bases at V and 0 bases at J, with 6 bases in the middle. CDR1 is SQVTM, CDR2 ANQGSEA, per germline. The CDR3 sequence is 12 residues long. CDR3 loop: CSVVGVNTEAFF. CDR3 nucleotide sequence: TGCAGCGTTGTGGGGGTGAACACTGAAGCTTTCTTT.

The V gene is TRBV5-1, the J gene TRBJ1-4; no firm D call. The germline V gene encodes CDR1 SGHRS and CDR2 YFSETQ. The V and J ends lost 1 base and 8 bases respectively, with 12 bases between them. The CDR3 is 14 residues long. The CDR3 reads CASSLMGEGEKLFF. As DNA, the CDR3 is TGCGCCAGCAGCTTGATGGGAGAAGGAGAAAAACTGTTTTTT.

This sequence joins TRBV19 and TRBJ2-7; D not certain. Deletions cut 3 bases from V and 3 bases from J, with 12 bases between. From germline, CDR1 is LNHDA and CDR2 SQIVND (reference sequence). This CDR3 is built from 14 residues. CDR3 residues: CASSIALWGYEQYF. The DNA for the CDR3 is TGTGCCAGTAGTATCGCCCTCTGGGGCTACGAGCAGTACTTC.

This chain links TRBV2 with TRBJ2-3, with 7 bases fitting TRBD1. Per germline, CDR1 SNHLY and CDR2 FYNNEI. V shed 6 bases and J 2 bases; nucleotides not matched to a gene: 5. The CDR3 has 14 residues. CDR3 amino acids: CASRWGQLTDTQYF. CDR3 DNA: TGTGCCAGCAGGTGGGGACAGCTCACAGATACGCAGTATTTT.

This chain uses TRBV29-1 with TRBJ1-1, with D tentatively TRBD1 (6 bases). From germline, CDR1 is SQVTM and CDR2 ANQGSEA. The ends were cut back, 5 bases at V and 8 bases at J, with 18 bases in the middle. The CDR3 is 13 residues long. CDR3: CSVNRGGAVEAFF. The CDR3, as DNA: TGCAGCGTTAATAGGGGGGGCGCAGTGGAAGCTTTCTTT.

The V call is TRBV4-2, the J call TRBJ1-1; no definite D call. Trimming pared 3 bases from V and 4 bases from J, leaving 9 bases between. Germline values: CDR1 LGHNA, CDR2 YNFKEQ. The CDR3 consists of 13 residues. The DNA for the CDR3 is TGTGCCAGCAGCCAGGGTCCTGGCACTGAAGCTTTCTTT. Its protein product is CASSQGPGTEAFF.

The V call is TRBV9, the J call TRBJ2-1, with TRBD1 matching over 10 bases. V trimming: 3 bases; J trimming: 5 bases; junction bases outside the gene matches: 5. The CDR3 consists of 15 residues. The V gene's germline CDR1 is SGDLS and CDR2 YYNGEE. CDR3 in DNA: TGTGCCAGCAGCGGAGGGGGGACAGGGGACAATGAGCAGTTCTTC. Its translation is CASSGGGTGDNEQFF.